This T cell receptor beta chain was captured in a study of Tregs in tolerant kidney transplant recipients. This CDR3 is built from 16 residues. Trimming cost V 0 bases and J 6 bases, with 14 bases left between them. The germline V gene encodes CDR1 KGHSH and CDR2 LQKENI. Data came from immunoSEQ multiplex PCR; TCRdb stores just in-frame clones and leaves some out. This table holds 55,000 to 70,000 clones, roughly 85% found once. The receptor comes from a human donor who received a combined kidney and bone marrow transplant. The specimen comprised Tregs from blood, sampled before the transplant. The chain employs TRBV18 and TRBJ2-2; D remains ambiguous. The CDR3 spells CASSPPLQLGSGELFF. The CDR3 nucleotides read TGTGCCAGCTCACCACCTTTACAGTTGGGCTCCGGGGAGCTGTTTTTT.